This T cell receptor beta chain came from a study of OX40 agonist ivuxolimab in advanced cancers. At the level of the study: Dose-escalation subjects each had hepatocellular carcinoma, melanoma, renal cell or head and neck cancer.

TCRdb's copy holds only in-frame clones and misses some; the assay was immunoSEQ multiplex PCR. In the table there are tens of thousands of clones, about 87% of which are singletons. The V gene lost 5 bases and the J gene lost 5 bases, with 15 bases spanning the gap. This CDR3 has 14 residues. Germline CDR1 SGHTA, CDR2 FQGTGA. Study-wide results and caveats: Clones of CD4+ and CD8+ blood T cells grew by week 6 at doses of 0.1 to 3.0 mg/kg.

In the case of this clone: Its antigen is not identified.

Blood was sampled at baseline, cycle 4 day 1, and cycle 7 day 1. The source is an adult with an advanced solid tumor such as melanoma, head and neck, liver or kidney cancer. The starting material was CD4+ or CD8+ T cells sorted from blood, obtained in a trial of the OX40 agonist ivuxolimab. The chain employs TRBV7-3 and TRBJ1-2; D perhaps matches TRBD1 (5 bases). CDR3 residues: CASSREGHPYGYTF. CDR3 nucleotides: TGTGCCAGCAGCCGAGAGGGGCATCCGTATGGCTACACCTTC.